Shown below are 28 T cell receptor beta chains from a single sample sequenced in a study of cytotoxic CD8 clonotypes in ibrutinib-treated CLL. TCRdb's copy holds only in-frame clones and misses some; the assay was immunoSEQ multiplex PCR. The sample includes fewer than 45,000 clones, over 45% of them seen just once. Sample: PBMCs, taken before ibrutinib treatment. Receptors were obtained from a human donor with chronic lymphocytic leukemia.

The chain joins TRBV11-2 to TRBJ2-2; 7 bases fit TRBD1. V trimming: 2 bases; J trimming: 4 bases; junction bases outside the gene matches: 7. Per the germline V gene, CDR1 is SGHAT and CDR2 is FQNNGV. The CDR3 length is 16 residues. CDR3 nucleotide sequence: TGTGCCAGCAGCTTATCGGCGAACAGGGGCACCGGGGAGCTGTTTTTT. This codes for CASSLSANRGTGELFF.

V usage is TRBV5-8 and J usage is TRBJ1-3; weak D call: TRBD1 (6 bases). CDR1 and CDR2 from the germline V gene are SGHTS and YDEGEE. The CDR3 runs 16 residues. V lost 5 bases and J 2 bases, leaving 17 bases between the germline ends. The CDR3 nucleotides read TGTGCCAGCAGGCGGGAACAGGGACTCGCTGGAAACACCATATATTTT. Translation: CASRREQGLAGNTIYF.

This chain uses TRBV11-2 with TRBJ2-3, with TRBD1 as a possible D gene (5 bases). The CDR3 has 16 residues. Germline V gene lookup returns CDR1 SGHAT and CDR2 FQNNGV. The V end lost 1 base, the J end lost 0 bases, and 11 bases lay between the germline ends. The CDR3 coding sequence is TGTGCCAGCAGCTTAGGGGGCACCACTAGCACAGATACGCAGTATTTT. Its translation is CASSLGGTTSTDTQYF.

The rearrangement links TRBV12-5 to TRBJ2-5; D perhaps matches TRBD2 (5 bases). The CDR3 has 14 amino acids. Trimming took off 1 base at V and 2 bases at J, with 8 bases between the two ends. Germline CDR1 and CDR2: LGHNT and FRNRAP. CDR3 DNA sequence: TGTGCTAGTGGTTTGGGGCTAGCTCAAGAGACCCAGTACTTC. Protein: CASGLGLAQETQYF.

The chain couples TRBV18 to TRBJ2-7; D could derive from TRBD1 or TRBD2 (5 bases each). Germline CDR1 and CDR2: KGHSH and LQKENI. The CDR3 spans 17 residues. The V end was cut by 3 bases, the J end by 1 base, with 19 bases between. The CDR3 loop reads CASSPPEMGPTSYEQYF. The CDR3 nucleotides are TGTGCCAGCTCACCGCCCGAAATGGGACCGACGTCCTACGAGCAGTACTTC.

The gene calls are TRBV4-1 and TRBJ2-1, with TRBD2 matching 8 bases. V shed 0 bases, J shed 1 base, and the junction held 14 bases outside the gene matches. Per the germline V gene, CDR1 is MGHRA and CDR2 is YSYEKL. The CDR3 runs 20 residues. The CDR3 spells CASSQDFHAGGLGSYNEQFF. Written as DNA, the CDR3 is TGCGCCAGCAGCCAAGATTTTCACGCGGGGGGCCTCGGGTCCTACAATGAGCAGTTCTTC.

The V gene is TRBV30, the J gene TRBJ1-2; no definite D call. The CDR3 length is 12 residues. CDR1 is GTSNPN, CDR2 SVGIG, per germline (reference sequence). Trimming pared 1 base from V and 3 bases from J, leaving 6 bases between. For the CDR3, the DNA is TGTGCCTGGAGTGACACCTACTATGGCTACACCTTC. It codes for CAWSDTYYGYTF.

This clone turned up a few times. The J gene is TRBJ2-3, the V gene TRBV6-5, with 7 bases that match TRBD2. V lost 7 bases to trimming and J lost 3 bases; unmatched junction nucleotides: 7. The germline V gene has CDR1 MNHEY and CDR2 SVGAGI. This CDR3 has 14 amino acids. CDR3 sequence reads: CASTGGTPTDTQYF. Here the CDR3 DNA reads TGTGCCAGCACCGGGGGGACTCCTACAGATACGCAGTATTTT.

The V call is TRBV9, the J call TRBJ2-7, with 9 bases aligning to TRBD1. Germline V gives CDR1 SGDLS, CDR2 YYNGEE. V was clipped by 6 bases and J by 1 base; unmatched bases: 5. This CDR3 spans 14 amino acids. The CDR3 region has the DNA TGTGCCAGCAAGAGGGGACAGGGATCCTACGAGCAGTACTTC. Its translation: CASKRGQGSYEQYF.

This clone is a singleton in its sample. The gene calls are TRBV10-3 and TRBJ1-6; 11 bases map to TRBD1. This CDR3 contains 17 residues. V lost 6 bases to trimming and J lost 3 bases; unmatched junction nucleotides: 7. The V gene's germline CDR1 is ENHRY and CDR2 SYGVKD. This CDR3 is CAIRGGQGAGYNSPLHF. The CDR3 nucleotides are TGTGCCATCAGGGGAGGACAGGGGGCAGGCTATAATTCACCCCTCCACTTT.

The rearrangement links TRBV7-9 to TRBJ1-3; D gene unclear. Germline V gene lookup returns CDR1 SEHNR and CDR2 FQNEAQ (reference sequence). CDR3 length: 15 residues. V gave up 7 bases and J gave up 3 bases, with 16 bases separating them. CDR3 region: CASTQGDRIGNTIYF. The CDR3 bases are TGTGCCAGCACCCAAGGCGATCGTATTGGAAACACCATATATTTT.

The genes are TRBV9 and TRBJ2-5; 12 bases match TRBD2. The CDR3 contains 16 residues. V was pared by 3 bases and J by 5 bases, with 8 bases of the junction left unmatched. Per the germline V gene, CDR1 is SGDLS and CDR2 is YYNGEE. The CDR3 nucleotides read TGTGCCAGCAGCGCCCCACTAGCGGGGGGCGGGGAGACCCAGTACTTC. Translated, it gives CASSAPLAGGGETQYF.

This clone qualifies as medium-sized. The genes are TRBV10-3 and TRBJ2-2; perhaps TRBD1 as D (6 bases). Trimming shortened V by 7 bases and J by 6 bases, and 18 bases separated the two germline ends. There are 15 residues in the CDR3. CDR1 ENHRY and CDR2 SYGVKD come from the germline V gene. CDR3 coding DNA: TGTGCCATCACCCCTGGGGGCCGGCCTTCCGGGGAGCTGTTTTTT. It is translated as CAITPGGRPSGELFF.

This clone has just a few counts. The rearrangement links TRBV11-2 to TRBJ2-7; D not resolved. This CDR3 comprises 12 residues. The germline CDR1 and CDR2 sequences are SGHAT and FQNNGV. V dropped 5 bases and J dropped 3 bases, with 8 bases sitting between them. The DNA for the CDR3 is TGTGCCAGCAGCACTACCCACTACGAGCAGTACTTC. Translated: CASSTTHYEQYF.

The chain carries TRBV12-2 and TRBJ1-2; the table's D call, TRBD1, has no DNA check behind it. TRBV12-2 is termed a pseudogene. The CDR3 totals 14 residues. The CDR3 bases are TGTGCAAGCCCAGGCTTGGGACAATTCTATGGCTACACCTTC. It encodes CASPGLGQFYGYTF.

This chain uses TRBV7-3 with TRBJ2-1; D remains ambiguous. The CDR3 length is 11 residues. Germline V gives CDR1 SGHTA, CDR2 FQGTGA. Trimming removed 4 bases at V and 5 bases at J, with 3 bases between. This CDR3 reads CASSSHNEQFF. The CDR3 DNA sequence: TGTGCCAGCAGCTCTCACAATGAGCAGTTCTTC.

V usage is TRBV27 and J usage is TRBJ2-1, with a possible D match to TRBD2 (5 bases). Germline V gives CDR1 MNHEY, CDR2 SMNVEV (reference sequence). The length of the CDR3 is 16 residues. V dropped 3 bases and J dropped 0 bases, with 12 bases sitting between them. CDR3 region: CASSLRVWGSYNEQFF. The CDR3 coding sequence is TGTGCCAGCAGTTTGAGGGTGTGGGGCTCCTACAATGAGCAGTTCTTC.

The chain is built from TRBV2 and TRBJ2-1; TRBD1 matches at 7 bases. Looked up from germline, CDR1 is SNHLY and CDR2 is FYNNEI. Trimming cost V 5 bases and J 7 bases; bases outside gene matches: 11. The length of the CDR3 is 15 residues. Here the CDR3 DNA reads TGTGCCAGCAGTCAAGACAGGGCGGTGCGGAATGAGCAGTTCTTC. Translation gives CASSQDRAVRNEQFF.

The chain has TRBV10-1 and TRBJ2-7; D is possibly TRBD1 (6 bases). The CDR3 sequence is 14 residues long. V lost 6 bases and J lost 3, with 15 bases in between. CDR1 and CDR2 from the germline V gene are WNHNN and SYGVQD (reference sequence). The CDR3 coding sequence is TGCGCCAGCAGCCCCGACAGGACGCTCTACGAGCAGTACTTC. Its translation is CASSPDRTLYEQYF.

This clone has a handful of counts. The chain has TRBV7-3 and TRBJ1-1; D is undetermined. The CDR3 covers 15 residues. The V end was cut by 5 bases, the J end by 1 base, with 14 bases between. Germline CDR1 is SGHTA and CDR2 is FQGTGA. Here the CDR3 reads CASSPTRTRNTEAFF. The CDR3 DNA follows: TGTGCCAGCAGCCCCACCAGGACGAGGAACACTGAAGCTTTCTTT.

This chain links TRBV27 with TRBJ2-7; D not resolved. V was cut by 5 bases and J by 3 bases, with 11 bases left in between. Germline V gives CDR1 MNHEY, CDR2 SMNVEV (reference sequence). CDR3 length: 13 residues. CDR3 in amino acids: CASSPQQHYEQYF. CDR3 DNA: TGTGCCAGCAGTCCGCAACAGCACTACGAGCAGTACTTC.

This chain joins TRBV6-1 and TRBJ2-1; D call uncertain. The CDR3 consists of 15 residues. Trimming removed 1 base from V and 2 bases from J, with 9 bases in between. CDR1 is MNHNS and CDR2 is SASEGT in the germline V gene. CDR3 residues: CASSEDYTAYNEQFF. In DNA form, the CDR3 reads TGTGCCAGCAGTGAAGACTACACCGCCTACAATGAGCAGTTCTTC.

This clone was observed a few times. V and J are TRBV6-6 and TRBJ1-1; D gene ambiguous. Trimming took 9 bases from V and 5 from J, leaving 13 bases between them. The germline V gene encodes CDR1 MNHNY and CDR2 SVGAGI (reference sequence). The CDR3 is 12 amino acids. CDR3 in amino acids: CASLWVGTEAFF. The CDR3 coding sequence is TGTGCCAGTCTTTGGGTTGGGACTGAAGCTTTCTTT.

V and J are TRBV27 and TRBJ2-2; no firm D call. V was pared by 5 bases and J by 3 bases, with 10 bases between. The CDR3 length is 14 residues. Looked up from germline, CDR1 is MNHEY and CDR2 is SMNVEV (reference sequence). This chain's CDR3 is CASSLWEDTGELFF. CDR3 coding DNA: TGTGCCAGCAGTCTCTGGGAAGACACCGGGGAGCTGTTTTTT.

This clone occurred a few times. CDR3 coding DNA: TGTGCCATCAGTGATCGGCAGGACGCCAACTATGGCTACACCTTC. This encodes CAISDRQDANYGYTF. This rearrangement joins TRBV10-3 to TRBJ1-2; the D is unclear. V was cut by 3 bases and J by 2 bases, with 13 bases left in between. This CDR3 region has 15 residues. Germline V gene sequence: CDR1 ENHRY, CDR2 SYGVKD.

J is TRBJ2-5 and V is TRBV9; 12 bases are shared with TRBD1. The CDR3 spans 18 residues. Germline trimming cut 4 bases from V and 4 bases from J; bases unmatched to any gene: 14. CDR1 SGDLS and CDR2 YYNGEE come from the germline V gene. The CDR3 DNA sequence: TGTGCCAGCAGCCCTACGCCGGGACAGGGGGCGTATGCAGAGACCCAGTACTTC. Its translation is CASSPTPGQGAYAETQYF.

The CDR3 DNA sequence: TGTGCCACCAGCCGTACAGGGGGACCTTACAATGAGCAGTTCTTC. This sequence encodes CATSRTGGPYNEQFF. The V and J genes are TRBV15 and TRBJ2-1, with 8 bases lining up with TRBD1. Germline CDR1 LNHNV, CDR2 YYDKDF (reference sequence). The CDR3 sequence is 15 residues long. The J segment lost 4 bases and the V segment lost 5 bases, leaving 7 bases of the junction unmatched.

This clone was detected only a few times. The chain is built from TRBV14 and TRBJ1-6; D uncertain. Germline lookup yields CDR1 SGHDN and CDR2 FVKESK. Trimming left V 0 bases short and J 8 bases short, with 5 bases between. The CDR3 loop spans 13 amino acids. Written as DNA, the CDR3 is TGTGCCAGCAGCCAAGAGGGCTATTCACCCCTCCACTTT. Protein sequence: CASSQEGYSPLHF.